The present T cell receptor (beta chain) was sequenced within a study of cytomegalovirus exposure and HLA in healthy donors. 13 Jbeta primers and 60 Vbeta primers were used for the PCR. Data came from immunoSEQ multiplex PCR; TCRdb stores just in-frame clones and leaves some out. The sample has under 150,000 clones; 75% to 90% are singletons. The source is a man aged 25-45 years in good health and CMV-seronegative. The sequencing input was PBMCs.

The CDR3 spells CASSLMASGPGSSYEQYF. The DNA of the CDR3 is TGTGCCAGCAGCTTAATGGCCAGCGGGCCTGGGAGCTCCTACGAGCAGTACTTC. The genes are TRBV7-2 and TRBJ2-7; TRBD2 is a possible D gene (6 bases). The CDR3 is 18 amino acids. Trimming removed 2 bases at V and 0 bases at J, with 20 bases between. Per germline, CDR1 SGHTA and CDR2 FQGNSA.